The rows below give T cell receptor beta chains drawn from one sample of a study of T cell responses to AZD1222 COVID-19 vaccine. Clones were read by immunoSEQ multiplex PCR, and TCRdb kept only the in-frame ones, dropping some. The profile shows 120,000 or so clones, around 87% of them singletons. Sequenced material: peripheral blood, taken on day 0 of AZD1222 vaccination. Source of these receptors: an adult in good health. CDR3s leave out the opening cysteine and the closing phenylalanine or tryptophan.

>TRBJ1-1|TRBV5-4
ASSLDRETEAF
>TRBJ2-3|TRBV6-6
ASRQGSTDTQY
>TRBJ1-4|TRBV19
ASTKTRDRDSEKLF
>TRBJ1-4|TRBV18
ASSRQPQANEKLF
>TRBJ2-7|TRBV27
ASSSLGLAAMPEQY
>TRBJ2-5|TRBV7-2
ASSSGLAVQETQY
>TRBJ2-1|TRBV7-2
ASSLAVGAVEQF
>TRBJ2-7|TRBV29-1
SVLKGAETYEQY
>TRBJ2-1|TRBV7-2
ASSLGLAVYNEQF
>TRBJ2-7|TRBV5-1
ASSLDRVSYEQY
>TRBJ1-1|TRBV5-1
ASSLSTANTEAF
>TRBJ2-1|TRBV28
ASSLLAGGYNEQF
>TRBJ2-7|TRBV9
ASSPRGGLAGGSTYEQY
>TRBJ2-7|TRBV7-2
ASSSTLPSYEQY
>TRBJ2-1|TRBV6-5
ATSIAGSYNEQF
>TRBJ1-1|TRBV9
ASSAGDRLNTEAF